The entry below describes one T cell receptor beta chain. This sample was included in a study of blood T cell repertoires in COVID-19. Study details: There were acute and convalescent COVID-19 samples, and they came from the United States, Italy and Spain. PBMCs, B-cell-depleted T cells, or T cells were the source of the cDNA or gDNA that made up the material.

In the original analysis: Reference gene primers were amplified, and this amplification served to estimate nucleated cell counts. Sequencing used immunoSEQ multiplex PCR; TCRdb keeps in-frame clones, though not all of them. That table is the source of V, J and clone size, and D and trimming were worked out from the DNA. The table records approximately 61,000 clones, around 88% of them present only once. Material: peripheral blood. The source is an elderly woman with active COVID-19.

CDR3 DNA: TGTGCCAGCAGCTTAGCCCCGGGGACATACAATGAGCAGTTCTTC. This encodes CASSLAPGTYNEQFF. The chain uses TRBV7-6 and TRBJ2-1; possibly TRBD1 for D (6 bases). V shed 0 bases and J shed 4 bases, with 10 bases lying between them. CDR1 is SGHVS, CDR2 FNYEAQ, per germline. CDR3 length: 15 residues.